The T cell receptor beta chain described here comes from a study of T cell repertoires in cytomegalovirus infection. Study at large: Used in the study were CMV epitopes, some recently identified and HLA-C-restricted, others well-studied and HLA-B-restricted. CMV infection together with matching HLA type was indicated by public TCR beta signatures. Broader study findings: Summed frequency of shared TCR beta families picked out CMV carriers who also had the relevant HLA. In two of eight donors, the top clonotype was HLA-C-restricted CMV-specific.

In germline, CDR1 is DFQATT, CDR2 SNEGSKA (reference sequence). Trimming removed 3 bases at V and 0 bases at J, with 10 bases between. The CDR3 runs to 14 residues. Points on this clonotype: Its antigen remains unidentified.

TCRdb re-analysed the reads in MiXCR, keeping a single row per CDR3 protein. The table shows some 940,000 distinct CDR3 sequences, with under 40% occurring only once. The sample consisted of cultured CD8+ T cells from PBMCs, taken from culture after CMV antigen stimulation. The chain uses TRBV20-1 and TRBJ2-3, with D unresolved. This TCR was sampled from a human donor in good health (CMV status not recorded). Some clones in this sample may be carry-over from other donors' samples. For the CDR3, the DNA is TGCAGTGCTAGCCCATACCGAAGCACAGATACGCAGTATTTT. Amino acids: CSASPYRSTDTQYF.